The next 30 T cell receptor beta chains were all read from a single sample in a study of cytomegalovirus exposure and HLA in healthy donors. In the PCR, 60 Vbeta and 13 Jbeta primers were used. Profiled with immunoSEQ multiplex PCR; TCRdb holds only in-frame clones, not every one. The top ten hold roughly 1.9% of the sample, which has 150,000 to 200,000 clones, 86% seen once. Sequencing input: PBMCs. These receptors all come from a woman aged 18-29 years in good health and CMV-seronegative.

The chain uses TRBV7-9 and TRBJ2-3; no definite D call. The germline CDR1 and CDR2 sequences are SEHNR and FQNEAQ (reference sequence). The V and J ends lost 1 base and 4 bases respectively, with 15 bases between them. The CDR3 consists of 16 residues. The CDR3 nucleotides read TGTGCCAGCAGCTTAGGATTAGCCTACCCACCAGATACGCAGTATTTT. Translating it yields CASSLGLAYPPDTQYF.

This chain connects TRBV2 to TRBJ2-5; D is unclear. The germline gives CDR1 SNHLY, CDR2 FYNNEI. This CDR3 has 13 amino acids. Trimming stripped 7 bases from V and 1 base from J, with 10 bases between. This CDR3 reads CASIGQVQETQYF. The CDR3 nucleotides are TGTGCCAGCATTGGCCAGGTCCAAGAGACCCAGTACTTC.

This sequence joins TRBV27 and TRBJ2-7; 8 nucleotides align to TRBD1. The CDR3 has 13 residues. From germline, CDR1 is MNHEY and CDR2 SMNVEV (reference sequence). The trim removed 8 bases at V and 2 bases at J, leaving 5 bases unmatched. The CDR3 sequence is CASRPRGPYEQYF. The CDR3 DNA reads TGTGCCAGCCGTCCCAGGGGGCCCTACGAGCAGTACTTC.

V usage is TRBV7-9 and J usage is TRBJ2-1, with a possible D match to TRBD1 (6 bases). CDR1 is SEHNR and CDR2 is FQNEAQ in the germline V gene (reference sequence). The CDR3 extends over 14 amino acids. V was shortened by 10 bases and J by 3 bases, with 16 bases between the two germline ends. The CDR3 reads CATSGQGYYNEQFF. CDR3 DNA sequence: TGTGCCACCTCCGGGCAGGGGTACTACAATGAGCAGTTCTTC.

This rearrangement joins TRBV7-9 to TRBJ2-2; 8 bases are shared with TRBD1. Germline CDR1 and CDR2: SEHNR and FQNEAQ (reference sequence). After removal of 5 bases from V and 0 bases from J, the junction contained 2 bases not matched to a gene. The CDR3 has 15 residues. The CDR3 sequence is CASSRRGPNTGELFF. For the CDR3, the DNA is TGTGCCAGCAGCCGCAGGGGGCCGAACACCGGGGAGCTGTTTTTT.

J is TRBJ2-7 and V is TRBV7-2; maybe TRBD1 (7 bases). Germline CDR1 reads SGHTA; CDR2 reads FQGNSA. The V end was cut by 1 base, the J end by 2 bases, with 12 bases between. This CDR3 comprises 15 residues. This CDR3 is CASSLGQGGTYEQYF. The CDR3, as DNA: TGTGCCAGCAGCTTAGGGCAGGGGGGCACCTACGAGCAGTACTTC.

V usage is TRBV2 and J usage is TRBJ2-7, with TRBD2 matching 7 bases. This CDR3 contains 15 residues. Trimming at V came to 4 bases and at J to 3 bases, leaving 9 bases not matched to a gene. Germline assignment: CDR1 SNHLY and CDR2 FYNNEI. The DNA of the CDR3 is TGTGCCAGCAGTGTAAGAACTAGCGAGGTCTACGAGCAGTACTTC. Amino acids: CASSVRTSEVYEQYF.

This chain links TRBV6-1 with TRBJ2-7, with 7 bases matching TRBD2. The CDR3 extends over 13 amino acids. Germline V gene data show CDR1 as MNHNS and CDR2 as SASEGT. V dropped 4 bases and J dropped 4; count of bases not matched to a gene: 4. This CDR3 is CASSAGGRYEQYF. The CDR3 nucleotides read TGTGCCAGCAGTGCCGGGGGGAGATACGAGCAGTACTTC.

The rearrangement uses TRBV30 and TRBJ1-1, with 7 positions matching TRBD1. Germline loops: CDR1 GTSNPN, CDR2 SVGIG (reference sequence). CDR3 size: 17 residues. J lost 5 bases, V lost 2 bases, and 17 bases had no gene match. The CDR3, as DNA: TGTGCCTGGAGTCGCCGAGACAGGGTTTTAACGGGGACTGAAGCTTTCTTT. Amino acids: CAWSRRDRVLTGTEAFF.

V usage is TRBV10-3 and J usage is TRBJ2-3; D call uncertain. Trimming removed 7 bases from V and 5 bases from J, with 16 bases in between. This CDR3 spans 14 amino acids. Germline-derived CDR1 and CDR2 are ENHRY and SYGVKD. The CDR3 here is CAITRHPQEDTQYF. In DNA, the CDR3 is TGTGCCATCACCAGACATCCCCAAGAAGATACGCAGTATTTT.

V is TRBV27 and J is TRBJ2-1, with D possibly being TRBD1 (5 bases). This CDR3 has 16 residues. Trimming pared 6 bases from V and 7 bases from J, leaving 22 bases between. In germline, CDR1 is MNHEY, CDR2 SMNVEV (reference sequence). Written as DNA, the CDR3 is TGTGCCAGCAGGACCGTTGTGGGGCCTTCGGGTAATGAGCAGTTCTTC. Protein sequence: CASRTVVGPSGNEQFF.

The V gene is TRBV27, the J gene TRBJ2-3; 9 bases fit TRBD2. The CDR3 is 15 amino acids. J was trimmed by 2 bases and V by 5 bases; bases with no gene match: 5. Germline V gene lookup returns CDR1 MNHEY and CDR2 SMNVEV (reference sequence). The CDR3 sequence: CASSQRGVSTDTQYF. The CDR3 coding sequence is TGTGCCAGCAGTCAGCGGGGGGTATCCACAGATACGCAGTATTTT.

The rearrangement joins TRBV7-9 to TRBJ2-7; no reliable D call. V was trimmed by 5 bases and J by 0 bases, leaving 8 bases between them. Germline CDR1 reads SEHNR; CDR2 reads FQNEAQ (reference sequence). This CDR3 spans 13 amino acids. The CDR3 DNA reads as TGTGCCAGCAGCGAGGATTTCTCCTACGAGCAGTACTTC. This gives the protein CASSEDFSYEQYF.

The genes are TRBV2 and TRBJ2-5; no firm D call. Per germline, CDR1 SNHLY and CDR2 FYNNEI. This CDR3 has 11 residues. V was cut by 7 bases and J by 3 bases, with 6 bases left in between. The CDR3 is CASTVEETQYF. As DNA, the CDR3 is TGTGCCAGCACGGTTGAAGAGACCCAGTACTTC.

The chain links TRBV5-1 to TRBJ2-1; 10 positions match TRBD2. The CDR3 is 16 residues long. Germline assignment: CDR1 SGHRS and CDR2 YFSETQ. J gave up 8 bases and V 3 bases, and 11 bases lay outside the gene matches. Here the CDR3 DNA reads TGCGCCAGCAGCTCTCAAGCGGGGGGGTTTGTCGATGAGCAGTTCTTC. It codes for CASSSQAGGFVDEQFF.

The chain combines TRBV7-9 with TRBJ1-6; possible D gene TRBD1, 5 bases. Germline V gene sequence: CDR1 SEHNR, CDR2 FQNEAQ (reference sequence). The CDR3 is 15 amino acids. V gave up 1 base and J gave up 10 bases, with 14 bases separating them. In nucleotides, the CDR3 is TGTGCCAGCAGCTTAGGGTTGTCGGGGGACTCACCCCTCCACTTT. Its protein is CASSLGLSGDSPLHF.

This chain joins TRBV5-1 and TRBJ1-4; 9 bases match TRBD1. V lost 4 bases to trimming and J lost 7 bases; unmatched junction nucleotides: 5. Looked up from germline, CDR1 is SGHRS and CDR2 is YFSETQ. This CDR3 region has 14 residues. The CDR3 region has the DNA TGCGCCAGCAGCCCCGGGACAGGGCGTGAAAAACTGTTTTTT. Its translation: CASSPGTGREKLFF.

The V and J genes are TRBV11-3 and TRBJ1-1; a possible D gene is TRBD1 (6 bases). This CDR3 is 14 amino acids long. Trimming cost V 1 base and J 2 bases, with 8 bases left between them. The germline gives CDR1 SGHNT, CDR2 YENEEA. The CDR3 DNA sequence: TGTGCCAGCAGCTTAGGAGGGGGAAACACTGAAGCTTTCTTT. Protein product: CASSLGGGNTEAFF. Using reference TRBV11-3 and TRBJ1-1 for the parts outside the CDR3, the full variable domain is EAGVVQSPRYKIIEKKQPVAFWCNPISGHNTLYWYLQNLGQGPELLIRYENEEAVDDSQLPKDRFSAERLKGVDSTLKIQPAELGDSAVYLCASSLGGGNTEAFFGQGTRLTVV.

This rearrangement joins TRBV6-1 to TRBJ1-2, with 9 bases aligning to TRBD1. From germline, CDR1 is MNHNS and CDR2 SASEGT. Germline trimming cut 4 bases from V and 4 bases from J; bases unmatched to any gene: 13. The CDR3 loop spans 17 amino acids. The CDR3 loop is CASSAQPGQGLLYGYTF. CDR3 DNA sequence: TGTGCCAGCAGTGCTCAACCGGGACAGGGACTTCTCTATGGCTACACCTTC.

This chain joins TRBV18 and TRBJ2-7, with 7 bases lining up with TRBD1. This CDR3 is built from 16 residues. J gave up 6 bases and V 2 bases, and 13 bases lay outside the gene matches. Germline loops: CDR1 KGHSH, CDR2 LQKENI. The CDR3 DNA is TGTGCCAGCTCACCATTTCGGTCAGGGGGATCGGGCGAGCAGTACTTC. Protein sequence: CASSPFRSGGSGEQYF.

The genes are TRBV28 and TRBJ1-3; possibly TRBD1 for D (6 bases). CDR1 MDHEN and CDR2 SYDVKM come from the germline V gene. Trimming took off 5 bases at V and 1 base at J, with 15 bases between the two ends. This CDR3 region has 16 residues. CDR3 region: CASSAYREGSGNTIYF. As DNA, the CDR3 is TGTGCCAGCAGTGCCTACAGGGAGGGGTCTGGAAACACCATATATTTT. The entire variable domain, with the rest obtained from reference TRBV28 and TRBJ1-3, is as follows: DVKVTQSSRYLVKRTGEKVFLECVQDMDHENMFWYRQDPGLGLRLIYFSYDVKMKEKGDIPEGYSVSREKKERFSLILESASTNQTSMYLCASSAYREGSGNTIYFGEGSWLTVV.

The rearrangement links TRBV6-5 to TRBJ2-7; D gene uncertain. The CDR3 runs to 15 residues. Germline V gene lookup returns CDR1 MNHEY and CDR2 SVGAGI. V lost 0 bases and J lost 0, with 9 bases in between. The CDR3: CASSYSADFSYEQYF. The CDR3, as DNA: TGTGCCAGCAGTTACTCAGCAGACTTCTCCTACGAGCAGTACTTC.

Only one count was recorded for this clone. The chain recombines TRBV14 with TRBJ2-5; TRBD2 matches at 8 bases. V shed 4 bases and J 2 bases; nucleotides not matched to a gene: 3. Germline CDR1 and CDR2: SGHDN and FVKESK. The CDR3 is 14 residues long. The CDR3 DNA reads as TGTGCCAGCAGCCGGGGACTAGAGCAAGAGACCCAGTACTTC. It translates to CASSRGLEQETQYF.

The gene calls are TRBV2 and TRBJ2-1; tentatively, D is TRBD2 (6 bases). This CDR3 spans 16 amino acids. Germline CDR1 and CDR2: SNHLY and FYNNEI. Trimming cost V 4 bases and J 0 bases, with 13 bases left between them. DNA for the CDR3: TGTGCCAGCAGTGGCCCACTAGCCAGCTCCTACAATGAGCAGTTCTTC. Translation: CASSGPLASSYNEQFF.

Only a few counts were recorded for this clone. The chain links TRBV28 to TRBJ1-4; TRBD1 is a possible D gene (6 bases). The germline gives CDR1 MDHEN, CDR2 SYDVKM. This CDR3 comprises 16 residues. V lost 2 bases and J 3 bases, leaving 13 bases between the germline ends. CDR3 sequence: CASSLTQGMANEKLFF. CDR3 coding DNA: TGTGCCAGCAGTTTAACACAGGGAATGGCTAATGAAAAACTGTTTTTT.

The chain carries TRBV10-2 and TRBJ1-5; D gene ambiguous. V shed 8 bases and J shed 4 bases, with 15 bases lying between them. In germline, CDR1 is WSHSY, CDR2 SAAADI. There are 14 residues in the CDR3. The CDR3 nucleotides read TGCGCCAGCCGGGGTCTGGCAGCAAATCAGCCCCAGCATTTT. Residues: CASRGLAANQPQHF.

V gene TRBV7-2 combines with J gene TRBJ1-1; 7 positions agree with TRBD1. Germline lookup yields CDR1 SGHTA and CDR2 FQGNSA. The V segment lost 5 bases and the J segment 4 bases; nucleotides outside the gene matches: 10. The CDR3 has 15 amino acids. CDR3: CASSAQRDSLTEAFF. The CDR3 bases are TGTGCCAGCAGCGCACAAAGGGACAGTCTCACTGAAGCTTTCTTT.

This chain connects TRBV6-1 to TRBJ1-3; TRBD1 aligns across 9 bases. The germline V gene encodes CDR1 MNHNS and CDR2 SASEGT. This CDR3 region has 16 residues. V lost 4 bases to trimming and J lost 3 bases; unmatched junction nucleotides: 7. Written as DNA, the CDR3 is TGTGCCAGCAGTGGGGGACAGGGTTATATTGGAAACACCATATATTTT. Its translation: CASSGGQGYIGNTIYF.

This clone appeared a few times. The chain uses TRBV7-9 and TRBJ1-4; 8 nucleotides match TRBD1. V gave up 2 bases and J gave up 7 bases; unmatched junction bases: 3. Looked up from germline, CDR1 is SEHNR and CDR2 is FQNEAQ (reference sequence). This CDR3 contains 14 residues. CDR3 in amino acids: CASSLQGAAEKLFF. In nucleotides, the CDR3 is TGTGCCAGCAGCTTACAGGGGGCGGCTGAAAAACTGTTTTTT.

CDR3 sequence (DNA): TGCGCCAGCAGCTCGGGACAGCCCCAAGAGACCCAGTACTTC. It yields the protein CASSSGQPQETQYF. This chain joins TRBV5-1 and TRBJ2-5; TRBD1 matches at 7 bases. The CDR3 contains 14 residues. The J segment lost 1 base and the V segment lost 3 bases, leaving 3 bases of the junction unmatched. Germline values: CDR1 SGHRS, CDR2 YFSETQ. Supplemented by reference TRBV5-1 and TRBJ2-5, the full variable domain reads KAGVTQTPRYLIKTRGQQVTLSCSPISGHRSVSWYQQTPGQGLQFLFEYFSETQRNKGNFPGRFSGRQFSNSRSEMNVSTLELGDSALYLCASSSGQPQETQYFGPGTRLLVL.